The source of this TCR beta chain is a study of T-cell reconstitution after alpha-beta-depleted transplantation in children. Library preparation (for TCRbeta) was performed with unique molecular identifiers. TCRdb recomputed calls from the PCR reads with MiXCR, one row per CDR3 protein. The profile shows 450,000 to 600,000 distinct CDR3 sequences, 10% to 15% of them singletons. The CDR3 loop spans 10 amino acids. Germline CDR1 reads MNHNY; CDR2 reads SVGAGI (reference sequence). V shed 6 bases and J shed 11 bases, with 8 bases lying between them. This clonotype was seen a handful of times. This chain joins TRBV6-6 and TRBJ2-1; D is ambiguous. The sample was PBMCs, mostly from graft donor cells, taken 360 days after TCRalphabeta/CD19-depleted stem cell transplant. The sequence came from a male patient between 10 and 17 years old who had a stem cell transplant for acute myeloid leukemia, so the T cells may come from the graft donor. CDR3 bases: TGTGCCAGCAGAGCTACCAAGCAGTTCTTC. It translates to CASRATKQFF.